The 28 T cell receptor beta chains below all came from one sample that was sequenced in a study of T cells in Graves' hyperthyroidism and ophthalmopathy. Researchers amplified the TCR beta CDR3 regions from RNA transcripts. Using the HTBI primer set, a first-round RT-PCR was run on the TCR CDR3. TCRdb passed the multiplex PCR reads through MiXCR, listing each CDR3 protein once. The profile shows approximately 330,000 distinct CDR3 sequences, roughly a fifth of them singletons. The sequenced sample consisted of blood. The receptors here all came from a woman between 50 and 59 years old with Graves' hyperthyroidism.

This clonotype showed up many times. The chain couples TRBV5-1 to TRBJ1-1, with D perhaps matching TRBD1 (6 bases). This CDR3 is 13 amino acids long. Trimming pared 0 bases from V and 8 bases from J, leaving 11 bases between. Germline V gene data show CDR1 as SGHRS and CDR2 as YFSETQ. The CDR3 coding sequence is TGCGCCAGCAGCTTGGGACAGGTCCGGGAAGCTTTCTTT. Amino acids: CASSLGQVREAFF. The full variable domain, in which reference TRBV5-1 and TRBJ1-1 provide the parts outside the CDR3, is KAGVTQTPRYLIKTRGQQVTLSCSPISGHRSVSWYQQTPGQGLQFLFEYFSETQRNKGNFPGRFSGRQFSNSRSEMNVSTLELGDSALYLCASSLGQVREAFFGQGTRLTVV.

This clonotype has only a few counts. CDR3 in amino acids: CASRRGAESYEQYF. The CDR3, as DNA: TGTGCCAGTAGACGGGGGGCGGAGTCCTACGAGCAGTACTTC. The chain carries TRBV19 and TRBJ2-7; TRBD2 might be the D (7 bases). V was trimmed by 6 bases and J by 1 base, leaving 13 bases between them. Germline assignment: CDR1 LNHDA and CDR2 SQIVND (reference sequence). The length of the CDR3 is 14 residues.

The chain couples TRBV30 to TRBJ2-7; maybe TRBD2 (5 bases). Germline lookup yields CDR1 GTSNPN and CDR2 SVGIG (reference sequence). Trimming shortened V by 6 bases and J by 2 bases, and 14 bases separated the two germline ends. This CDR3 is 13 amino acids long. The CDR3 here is CACGSSSPYEQYF. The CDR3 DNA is TGTGCCTGTGGGAGTTCAAGCCCCTACGAGCAGTACTTC. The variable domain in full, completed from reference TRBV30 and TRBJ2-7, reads SQTIHQWPATLVQPVGSPLSLECTVEGTSNPNLYWYRQAAGRGLQLLFYSVGIGQISSEVPQNLSASRPQDRQFILSSKKLLLSDSGFYLCACGSSSPYEQYFGPGTRLTVT.

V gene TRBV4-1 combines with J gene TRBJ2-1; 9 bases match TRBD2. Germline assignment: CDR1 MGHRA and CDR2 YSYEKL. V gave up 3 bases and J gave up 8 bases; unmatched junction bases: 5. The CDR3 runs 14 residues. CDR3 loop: CASSQRGGFDEQFF. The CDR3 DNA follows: TGCGCCAGCAGCCAGCGGGGGGGTTTCGATGAGCAGTTCTTC.

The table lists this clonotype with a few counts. In DNA, the CDR3 is TGTGCCAGCAGCCAGGGCGCGAGCAATCAGCCCCAGCATTTT. Translating gives CASSQGASNQPQHF. V usage is TRBV3-1 and J usage is TRBJ1-5, with D unclear. The length of the CDR3 is 14 residues. The germline gives CDR1 LGHDT, CDR2 YNNKEL (reference sequence). V was shortened by 3 bases and J by 1 base, with 7 bases between the two germline ends. Using reference TRBV3-1 and TRBJ1-5 for the parts outside the CDR3, the full variable domain is DTAVSQTPKYLVTQMGNDKSIKCEQNLGHDTMYWYKQDSKKFLKIMFSYNNKELIINETVPNRFSPKSPDKAHLNLHINSLELGDSAVYFCASSQGASNQPQHFGDGTRLSIL.

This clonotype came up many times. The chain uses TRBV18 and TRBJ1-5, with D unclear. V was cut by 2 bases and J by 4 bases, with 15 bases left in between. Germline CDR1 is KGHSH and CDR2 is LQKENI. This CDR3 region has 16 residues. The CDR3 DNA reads TGTGCCAGCTCACCAAATCCCCCCGGTGGAAATCAGCCCCAGCATTTT. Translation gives CASSPNPPGGNQPQHF.

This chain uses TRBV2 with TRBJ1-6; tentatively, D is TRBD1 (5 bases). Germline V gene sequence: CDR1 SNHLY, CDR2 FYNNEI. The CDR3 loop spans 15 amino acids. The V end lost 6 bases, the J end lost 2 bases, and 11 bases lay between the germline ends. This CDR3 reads CASRPGGTYNSPLHF. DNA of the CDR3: TGTGCCAGCAGGCCCGGGGGTACCTATAATTCACCCCTCCACTTT.

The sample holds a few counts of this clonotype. In DNA form, the CDR3 reads TGTGCCAGCAGCGCACACAACACCGGGGAGCTGTTTTTT. Translation gives CASSAHNTGELFF. The rearrangement uses TRBV9 and TRBJ2-2; the D is unclear. CDR1 and CDR2 from the germline V gene are SGDLS and YYNGEE. The V end was cut by 3 bases, the J end by 2 bases, with 5 bases between. The length of the CDR3 is 13 residues.

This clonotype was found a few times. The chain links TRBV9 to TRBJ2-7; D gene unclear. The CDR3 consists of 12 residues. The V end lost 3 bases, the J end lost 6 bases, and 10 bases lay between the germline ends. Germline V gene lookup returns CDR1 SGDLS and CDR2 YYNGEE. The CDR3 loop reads CASSAEVGEQYF. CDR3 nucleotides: TGTGCCAGCAGCGCAGAAGTGGGCGAGCAGTACTTC.

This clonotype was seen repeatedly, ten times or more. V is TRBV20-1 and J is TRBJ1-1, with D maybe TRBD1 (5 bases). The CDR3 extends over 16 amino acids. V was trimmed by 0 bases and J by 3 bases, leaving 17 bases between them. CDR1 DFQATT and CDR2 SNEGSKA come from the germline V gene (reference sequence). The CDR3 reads CSARDQGRSLDTEAFF. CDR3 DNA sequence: TGCAGTGCTAGAGATCAGGGTCGGAGTCTGGACACTGAAGCTTTCTTT.

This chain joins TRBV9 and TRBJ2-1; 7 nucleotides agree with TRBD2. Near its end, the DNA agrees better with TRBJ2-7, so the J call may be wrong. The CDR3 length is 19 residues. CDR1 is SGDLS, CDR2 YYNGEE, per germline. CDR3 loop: CASSVEDSGYPSSYNEQYF. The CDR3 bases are TGTGCCAGCAGCGTAGAAGATAGCGGGTATCCTTCCTCCTACAATGAGCAGTACTTC.

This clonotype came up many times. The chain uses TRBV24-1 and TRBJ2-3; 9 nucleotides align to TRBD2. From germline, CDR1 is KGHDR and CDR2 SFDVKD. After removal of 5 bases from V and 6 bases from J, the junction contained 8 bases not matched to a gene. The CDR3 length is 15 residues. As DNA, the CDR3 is TGTGCCACCAGTGTCCGTAGCGGGAGCTTGGATACGCAGTATTTT. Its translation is CATSVRSGSLDTQYF.

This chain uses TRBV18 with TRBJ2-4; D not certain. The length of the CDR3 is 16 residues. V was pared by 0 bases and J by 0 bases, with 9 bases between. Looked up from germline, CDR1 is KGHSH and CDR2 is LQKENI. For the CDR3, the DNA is TGTGCCAGCTCACCACCGAACGGCCTAGCCAAAAACATTCAGTACTTC. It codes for CASSPPNGLAKNIQYF.

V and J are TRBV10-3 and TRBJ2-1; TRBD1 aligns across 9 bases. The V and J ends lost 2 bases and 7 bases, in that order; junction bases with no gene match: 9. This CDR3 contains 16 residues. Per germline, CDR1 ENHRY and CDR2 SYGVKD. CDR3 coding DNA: TGTGCCATCAGTGAGCCGGGACAGGGTCACGGTAATGAGCAGTTCTTC. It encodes CAISEPGQGHGNEQFF.

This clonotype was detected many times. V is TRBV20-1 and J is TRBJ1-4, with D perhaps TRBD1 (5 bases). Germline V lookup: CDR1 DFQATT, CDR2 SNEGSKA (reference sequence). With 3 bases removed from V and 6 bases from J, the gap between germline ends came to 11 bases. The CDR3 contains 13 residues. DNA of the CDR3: TGCAGTGCTAGGGCAGGGTCTTATGAAAAACTGTTTTTT. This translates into CSARAGSYEKLFF.

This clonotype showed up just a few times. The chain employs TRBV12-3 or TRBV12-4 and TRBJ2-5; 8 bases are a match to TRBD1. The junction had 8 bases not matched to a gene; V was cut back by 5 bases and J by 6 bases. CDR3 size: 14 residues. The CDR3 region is CASSLDRDQQTQYF. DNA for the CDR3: TGTGCCAGCAGTCTGGACAGGGATCAGCAGACCCAGTACTTC.

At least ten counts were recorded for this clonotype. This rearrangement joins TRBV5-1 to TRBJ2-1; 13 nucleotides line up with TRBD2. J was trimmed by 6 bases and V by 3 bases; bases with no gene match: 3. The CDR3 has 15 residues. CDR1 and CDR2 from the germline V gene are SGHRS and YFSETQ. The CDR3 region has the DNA TGCGCCAGCAGCTATGGGACTAGCGGGACCAATGAGCAGTTCTTC. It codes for CASSYGTSGTNEQFF.

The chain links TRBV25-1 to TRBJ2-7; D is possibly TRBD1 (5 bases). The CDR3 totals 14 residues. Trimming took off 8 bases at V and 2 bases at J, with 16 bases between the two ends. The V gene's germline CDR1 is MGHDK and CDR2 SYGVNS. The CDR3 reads CASSPRGLAYEQYF. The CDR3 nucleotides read TGTGCCAGCTCCCCTAGGGGTCTAGCCTACGAGCAGTACTTC.

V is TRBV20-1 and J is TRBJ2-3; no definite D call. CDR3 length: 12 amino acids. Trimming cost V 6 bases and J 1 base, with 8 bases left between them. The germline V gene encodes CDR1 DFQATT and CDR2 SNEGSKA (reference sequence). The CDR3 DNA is TGCAGTGCCCATAAAGGCACAGATACGCAGTATTTT. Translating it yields CSAHKGTDTQYF.

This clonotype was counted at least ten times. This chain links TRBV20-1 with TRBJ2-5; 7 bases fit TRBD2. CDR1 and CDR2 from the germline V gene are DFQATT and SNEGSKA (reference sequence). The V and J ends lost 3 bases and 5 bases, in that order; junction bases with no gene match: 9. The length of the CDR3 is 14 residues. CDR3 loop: CSASDAAGFETQYF. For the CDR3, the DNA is TGCAGTGCTAGCGACGCAGCGGGATTTGAGACCCAGTACTTC.

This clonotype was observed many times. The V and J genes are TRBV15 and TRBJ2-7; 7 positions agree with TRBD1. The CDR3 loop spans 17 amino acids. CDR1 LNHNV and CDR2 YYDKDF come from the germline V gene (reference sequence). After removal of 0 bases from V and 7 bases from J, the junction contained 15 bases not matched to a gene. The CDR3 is CATSRDLQGPSFREQYF. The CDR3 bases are TGTGCCACCAGCAGAGATCTACAGGGGCCCTCCTTTCGGGAGCAGTACTTC.

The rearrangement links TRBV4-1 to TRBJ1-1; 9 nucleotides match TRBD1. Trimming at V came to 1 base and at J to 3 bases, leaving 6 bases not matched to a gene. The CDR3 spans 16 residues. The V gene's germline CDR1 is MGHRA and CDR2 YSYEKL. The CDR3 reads CASSQATGGRYTEAFF. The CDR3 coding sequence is TGCGCCAGCAGCCAAGCGACAGGGGGAAGGTACACTGAAGCTTTCTTT.

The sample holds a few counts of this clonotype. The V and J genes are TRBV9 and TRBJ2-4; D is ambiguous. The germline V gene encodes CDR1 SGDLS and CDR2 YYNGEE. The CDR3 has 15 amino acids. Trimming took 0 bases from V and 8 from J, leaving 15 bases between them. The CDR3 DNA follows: TGTGCCAGCAGCGTAGATCTGCTCTCTGGGGACATTCAGTACTTC. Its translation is CASSVDLLSGDIQYF.

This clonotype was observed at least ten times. Written as DNA, the CDR3 is TGTGCCATCAGTGAGCGTACGGATGCGAACACTGAAGCTTTCTTT. This codes for CAISERTDANTEAFF. This chain connects TRBV10-3 to TRBJ1-1; D unclear. CDR1 and CDR2 (germline): ENHRY, SYGVKD. Deletions cut 2 bases from V and 1 base from J, with 11 bases between. The CDR3 extends over 15 amino acids.

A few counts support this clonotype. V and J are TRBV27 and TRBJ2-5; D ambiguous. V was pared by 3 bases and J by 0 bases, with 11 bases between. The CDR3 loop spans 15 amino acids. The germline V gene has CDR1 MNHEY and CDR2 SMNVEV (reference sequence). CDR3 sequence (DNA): TGTGCCAGCAGTTTTGTCCCGCAGGACCAAGAGACCCAGTACTTC. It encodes CASSFVPQDQETQYF.

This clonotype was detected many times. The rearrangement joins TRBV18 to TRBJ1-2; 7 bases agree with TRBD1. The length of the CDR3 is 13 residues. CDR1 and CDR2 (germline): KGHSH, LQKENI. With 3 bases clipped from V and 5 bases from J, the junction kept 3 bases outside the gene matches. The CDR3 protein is CASSPQGVYGYTF. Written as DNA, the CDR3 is TGTGCCAGCTCACCCCAGGGGGTATATGGCTACACCTTC. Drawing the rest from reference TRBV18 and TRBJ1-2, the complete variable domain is NAGVMQNPRHLVRRRGQEARLRCSPMKGHSHVYWYRQLPEEGLKFMVYLQKENIIDESGMPKERFSAEFPKEGPSILRIQQVVRGDSAAYFCASSPQGVYGYTFGSGTRLTVV.

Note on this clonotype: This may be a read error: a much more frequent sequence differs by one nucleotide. The CDR3 DNA follows: TGTGCCAGCAGCCACCGGGGACAGGGGGCAAGAGCCGGGGAGCTGTTTTTT. The encoded protein is CASSHRGQGARAGELFF. The chain is built from TRBV2 and TRBJ2-2; 12 bases match TRBD1. V lost 6 bases, J lost 6 bases, and 11 bases stayed unmatched. Germline CDR1 reads SNHLY; CDR2 reads FYNNEI. The CDR3 runs to 17 residues.

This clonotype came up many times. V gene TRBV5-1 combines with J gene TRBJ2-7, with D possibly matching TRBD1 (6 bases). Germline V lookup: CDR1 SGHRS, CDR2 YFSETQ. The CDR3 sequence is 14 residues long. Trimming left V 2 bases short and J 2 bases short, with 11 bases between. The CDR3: CASSLRDTPYEQYF. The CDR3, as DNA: TGCGCCAGCAGCTTAAGGGACACCCCCTACGAGCAGTACTTC.